Listed below are T cell receptor beta chains from one sample, sequenced in a study of T cells in Graves' hyperthyroidism and ophthalmopathy. In TCRdb, the multiplex PCR reads were re-called with MiXCR into one record per CDR3 protein. The sample holds hundreds of thousands of distinct CDR3 sequences, 20% seen once. The source material was blood. The receptors originated from a man aged 35-49 years with Graves' ophthalmopathy. Each CDR3 is given with its conserved first and last residue. D genes are given only for firm matches. For some rows the clone size is stated as once, few or many, or as a class when expanded; others skip it.

j_call | d_call | clone_size | v_call | cdr3_aa | cdr3_nt
TRBJ1-2 | - | - | TRBV19 | CASSPGTTNYGYTF | TGTGCCAGTAGTCCCGGGACAACTAACTATGGCTACACCTTC
TRBJ1-1 | TRBD1 | - | TRBV18 | CASSSRDSEHVRNTEAFF | TGTGCCAGCTCAAGCCGGGACAGCGAACATGTAAGGAACACTGAAGCTTTCTTT
TRBJ1-5 | - | few | TRBV15 | CASSGGQKNSNQPQHF | TGTGCCTCCTCGGGGGGACAAAAGAATAGCAATCAGCCCCAGCATTTT
TRBJ2-7 | - | many | TRBV3-1 | CASSYSYEQYF | TGTGCCAGCAGCTACTCCTACGAGCAGTACTTC
TRBJ1-5 | TRBD1 | many | TRBV20-1 | CSANTQGRSDGNQPQHF | TGCAGTGCCAACACACAGGGGAGGTCAGACGGCAATCAGCCCCAGCATTTT
TRBJ2-2 | - | - | TRBV27 | CVSRGVGELFF | TGTGTCAGCAGGGGGGTTGGGGAGCTGTTTTTT
TRBJ2-7 | TRBD1 | many | TRBV12-3/TRBV12-4 | CASSLRFRGREQYF | TGTGCCAGCAGTTTACGCTTCAGGGGGCGTGAGCAGTACTTC
TRBJ2-2 | TRBD2 | - | TRBV7-8 | CASSSSSGRAQDGELFF | TGTGCCAGCAGTTCGTCCAGCGGGAGGGCCCAGGACGGGGAGCTGTTTTTT
TRBJ1-6 | TRBD1 | - | TRBV11-2 | CASSQGTSGTGNSPLHF | TGTGCCAGCAGCCAGGGGACCTCCGGGACAGGGAATTCACCCCTCCACTTT
TRBJ1-4 | TRBD1 | many | TRBV18 | CASSSGTGHEKLFF | TGTGCCAGCTCATCCGGGACAGGTCATGAAAAACTGTTTTTT
TRBJ2-1 | TRBD2 | many | TRBV24-1 | CATSDLGRASGSSYNEQFF | TGTGCCACCAGTGATTTAGGTAGAGCTAGCGGGAGCTCCTACAATGAGCAGTTCTTC
TRBJ2-2 | - | few | TRBV2 | CASSDRHGTLTGELFF | TGTGCCAGCAGTGATCGACACGGGACTCTCACCGGGGAGCTGTTTTTT